This entry lists 7 T cell receptor beta chains sequenced from one sample in a study of monozygotic twins with inflammatory bowel disease. TCRdb reprocessed the 5' RACE reads, with one entry per CDR3 protein and no DNA. This sample's table has around 400,000 distinct CDR3 sequences. The specimen sequenced was blood. Receptors originate from a human donor with ulcerative colitis or Crohn's disease, or a healthy co-twin of an affected twin (not recorded which).

The CDR3: CAATGGSRLQPLHF. This chain connects TRBV28 to TRBJ1-6; TCRdb picks TRBD1, but there is no DNA to check that call. CDR1 and CDR2 from the germline V gene are MDHEN and SYDVKM. There are 14 residues in the CDR3.

This chain connects TRBV12-3 or TRBV12-4 to TRBJ2-3. The length of the CDR3 is 15 residues. This CDR3 reads CASSLSGTATDTQYF.

The genes are TRBV14 and TRBJ2-7. CDR1 SGHDN and CDR2 FVKESK come from the germline V gene. This CDR3 is built from 14 residues. The CDR3 is CASSHRVGPYEQYF.

The chain recombines TRBV7-9 with TRBJ2-1; no DNA is available, so the TRBD2 call from TCRdb remains unchecked. Germline V gene data show CDR1 as SEHNR and CDR2 as FQNEAQ (reference sequence). This CDR3 has 16 amino acids. CDR3 region: CASSTLAGAGYNEQFF. Full variable domain (remainder filled in from reference TRBV7-9 and TRBJ2-1): DTGVSQNPRHKITKRGQNVTFRCDPISEHNRLYWYRQTLGQGPEFLTYFQNEAQLEKSRLLSDRFSAERPKGSFSTLEIQRTEQGDSAMYLCASSTLAGAGYNEQFFGPGTRLTVL.

The chain combines TRBV5-1 with TRBJ2-1; TCRdb picks TRBD1, but there is no DNA to check that call. Germline values: CDR1 SGHRS, CDR2 YFSETQ. This CDR3 is built from 14 residues. This CDR3 is CASSVGQHANEQFF.

CDR3 sequence: CATSDSRTGWENTIYF. V gene TRBV24-1 combines with J gene TRBJ1-3; TCRdb's assignment of TRBD1 cannot be checked, as there is no DNA. The CDR3 spans 16 residues. Germline CDR1 reads KGHDR; CDR2 reads SFDVKD.

The chain couples TRBV7-2 to TRBJ2-7. Germline loops: CDR1 SGHTA, CDR2 FQGNSA. The CDR3 is 14 amino acids. This chain's CDR3 is CASSLEGSSYEQYF.